The 9 T cell receptor beta chains listed next were all sequenced from one sample in a study of metastatic and nonmetastatic thyroid tumors. Nobody among the patients had been given any treatment before thyroid surgery. TCRdb called clones again from the PCR reads with MiXCR. This sample carries about 59,000 clones, roughly 17% of them seen once, and the ten largest clones take roughly a tenth. Sequenced: blood. These receptors were collected from a male donor with papillary thyroid cancer or a benign thyroid nodule (not recorded which). Some clones in this sample may be carry-over from other donors' samples.

The chain uses TRBV28 and TRBJ2-7, with D uncertain. V was cut by 4 bases and J by 4 bases, with 5 bases left in between. From germline, CDR1 is MDHEN and CDR2 SYDVKM. The CDR3 is made up of 11 amino acids. Written as DNA, the CDR3 is TGTGCCAGCAGTTCTAGGTACGAGCAGTACTTC. The encoded protein is CASSSRYEQYF.

This clone showed up just a few times. The conserved final phenylalanine or tryptophan is absent from the CDR3, which likely points to a read error. V gene TRBV28 combines with J gene TRBJ1-2; D is undetermined. CDR1 is MDHEN, CDR2 SYDVKM, per germline. The CDR3 loop spans 16 amino acids. The CDR3 loop reads CANSPPRGRTNYGYTL. In DNA, the CDR3 is TGTGCCAACAGTCCCCCTCGGGGTAGGACTAACTATGGCTACACCCTC.

This clone has a count of ten or more. V usage is TRBV3-1 and J usage is TRBJ1-6; perhaps TRBD1 as D (6 bases). V was trimmed by 0 bases and J by 0 bases, leaving 12 bases between them. Germline values: CDR1 LGHDT, CDR2 YNNKEL (reference sequence). This CDR3 comprises 18 residues. The CDR3, as DNA: TGTGCCAGCAGCCAAGAATCGCAGGGGAGCTCCTATAATTCACCCCTCCACTTT. Its protein is CASSQESQGSSYNSPLHF.

This chain links TRBV6-1 with TRBJ1-1; no clear D gene. Trimming stripped 11 bases from V and 1 base from J, with 14 bases between. The CDR3 is 13 amino acids. Germline loops: CDR1 MNHNS, CDR2 SASEGT. In DNA, the CDR3 is TGTGCCGTAACCTCTACCGCGAACACTGAAGCTTTCTTT. Protein product: CAVTSTANTEAFF.

This clone was counted at least ten times. V gene TRBV28 combines with J gene TRBJ2-3, with D perhaps TRBD1 (8 bases). Trimming shortened V by 2 bases and J by 6 bases, and 12 bases separated the two germline ends. Germline V gene lookup returns CDR1 MDHEN and CDR2 SYDVKM. This CDR3 comprises 14 residues. Here the CDR3 reads CASSLDRGGDTQYF. CDR3 in DNA: TGTGCCAGCAGTTTAGACAGGGGAGGGGATACGCAGTATTTT. Combining the CDR3 with reference TRBV28 and TRBJ2-3 gives the whole variable domain DVKVTQSSRYLVKRTGEKVFLECVQDMDHENMFWYRQDPGLGLRLIYFSYDVKMKEKGDIPEGYSVSREKKERFSLILESASTNQTSMYLCASSLDRGGDTQYFGPGTRLTVL.

This clone was detected only a few times. A much larger clone lies one base from this, so it may be a read error. The genes are TRBV4-1 and TRBJ2-3; possibly TRBD1 or TRBD2 for D (5 bases each). Trimming cost V 5 bases and J 0 bases, with 9 bases left between them. The CDR3 consists of 14 residues. Germline-derived CDR1 and CDR2 are MGHRA and YSYEKL. The CDR3 here is CASSRGESTDTQYF. The CDR3 region has the DNA TGCGCCAGCAGCAGAGGGGAAAGCACAGATACGCAGTATTTT.

This clone was detected a few times. This may arise from a read error, as a much more abundant clone is one base away. Other DNA sequences of this sample code for an identical CDR3. The chain is built from TRBV3-1 and TRBJ2-3, with TRBD2 identical over 7 bases. The germline gives CDR1 LGHDT, CDR2 YNNKEL (reference sequence). This CDR3 is 16 amino acids long. V dropped 4 bases and J dropped 2; count of bases not matched to a gene: 9. The CDR3 DNA is TGTGCCAGCAGCCTCTTTTCAGGGACTATCACAGATACGCAGTATTTT. It is translated as CASSLFSGTITDTQYF.

This clone occurred many times. V gene TRBV20-1 combines with J gene TRBJ2-5; 8 bases are shared with TRBD2. The CDR3 runs 14 residues. Germline CDR1 DFQATT, CDR2 SNEGSKA (reference sequence). Unmatched junction bases numbered 7, after V lost 6 bases and J lost 1 base. The CDR3, as DNA: TGCAGTGCAGATATAGCGGGGCCCCAAGAGACCCAGTACTTC. It yields the protein CSADIAGPQETQYF.

Many counts were recorded for this clone. The genes are TRBV7-8 and TRBJ1-5, with D possibly being TRBD1 (5 bases). This CDR3 spans 12 amino acids. Deletions cut 5 bases from V and 8 bases from J, with 10 bases between. Germline CDR1 is SGHVS and CDR2 is FQNEAQ. As DNA, the CDR3 is TGTGCCAGCAGCACAGCAGGGAAGCCCCAGCATTTT. It yields the protein CASSTAGKPQHF.